This T cell receptor (beta chain) was sequenced during a study of glioma-infiltrating T cells. Overall study results and limits: Above-expected tissue-blood divergence occurred in all gliomas, most in low-grade ones.

CDR1 and CDR2 from the germline V gene are SNHLY and FYNNEI. The length of the CDR3 is 15 residues. With respect to this clonotype: Its antigen is unknown. A much bigger clone sits one base away, suggesting this may be a read error.

TCR alpha and beta CDR3 regions were amplified from RNA using iRepertoire nested multiplex PCR. A single record per CDR3 protein comes from TCRdb applying MiXCR to the multiplex PCR reads. This table holds about 400,000 distinct CDR3 sequences, roughly two fifths found once. Sample: glioma tissue, nonneoplastic brain tissue, or PBMCs (not recorded which). This sequence was found in a human donor with low-grade glioma or glioblastoma, undergoing nonglioma brain surgery, or in good health (not recorded which). The rearrangement links TRBV2 to TRBJ2-1; 8 nucleotides match TRBD2. The CDR3 coding sequence is TGTACCAGCAGTTTATCTAGCGGGCTAGGCAATGAGCAGTTCTTC. This translates into CTSSLSSGLGNEQFF.